This is a list of T cell receptor beta chains from one sample in a study of graft-versus-host responses after intestinal transplantation. Their specific antigens are unknown. This table comes from immunoSEQ multiplex PCR, and its TCRdb copy is limited to in-frame clones, with some not included. This sample carries about 51,000 clones, roughly 95% of them seen once, and the ten largest clones take 0.23%. This material consisted of unstimulated CD8+ T cells sorted from spleen or lymph node cells, taken before transplant. These receptors all come from a human donor who was the organ donor for an intestinal transplant. Both conserved end residues are part of each CDR3. A D gene is named only where the DNA matches it firmly. Size is stated for part of the rows, as once, few or many counts, or as a class when the clone is expanded.

J	V	size	D	CDR3	DNA
TRBJ2-2	TRBV25-1	.	.	CASSDFRSGQGFTGELFF	TGTGCCAGCAGTGATTTCCGTTCGGGGCAGGGGTTCACCGGGGAGCTGTTTTTT
TRBJ2-1	TRBV10-3	once	.	CAISEGNEQFF	TGTGCCATCAGTGAGGGTAATGAGCAGTTCTTC
TRBJ1-1	TRBV4-2	.	TRBD1	CASRNVGTDEAFF	TGTGCCAGCAGAAATGTTGGGACAGATGAAGCTTTCTTT
TRBJ1-1	TRBV4-3	.	.	CASSQDWQGSTEAFF	TGCGCCAGCAGCCAAGATTGGCAGGGGTCCACTGAAGCTTTCTTT
TRBJ1-5	TRBV27	once	TRBD1	CASSSGTGRDSNQPQHF	TGTGCCAGCAGTTCAGGGACAGGGCGTGATAGCAATCAGCCCCAGCATTTT
TRBJ1-1	TRBV4-2	.	.	CASSQVRFGQETEAFF	TGTGCCAGCAGCCAAGTAAGGTTTGGGCAGGAAACTGAAGCTTTCTTT
TRBJ2-2	TRBV19	.	TRBD1	CASSHELGQGNTGELFF	TGTGCCAGCTCCCATGAATTGGGACAGGGCAACACCGGGGAGCTGTTTTTT
TRBJ1-1	TRBV6-5	.	.	CASRDNTEAFF	TGTGCCAGCAGAGATAACACTGAAGCTTTCTTT
TRBJ2-7	TRBV7-9	.	.	CASSSTLDRTSSYEQYF	TGTGCCAGCAGCTCAACCCTAGACAGGACCTCATCCTACGAGCAGTACTTC
TRBJ1-2	TRBV7-9	.	TRBD1	CASSLQKTGFIGYTF	TGCGCCAGCAGCTTACAAAAGACAGGGTTCATTGGCTACACCTTC
TRBJ1-1	TRBV19	once	.	CASSIALNTEAFF	TGTGCCAGTAGTATAGCTCTGAACACTGAAGCTTTCTTT
TRBJ2-7	TRBV19	.	TRBD1	CASSAGGTGYEQYF	TGTGCCAGTAGTGCCGGAGGGACAGGGTACGAGCAGTACTTC
TRBJ2-4	TRBV13	few	TRBD2	CASSAGLAGGPGAKNIQYF	TGTGCCAGCAGCGCGGGACTAGCGGGGGGGCCCGGGGCCAAAAACATTCAGTACTTC
TRBJ2-7	TRBV9	.	TRBD1	CASSQTTGELYF	TGTGCCAGCAGCCAGACGACAGGGGAGCTGTACTTC
TRBJ2-6	TRBV10-3	.	TRBD1	CATWDREAGANVLTF	TGTGCCACCTGGGACAGGGAAGCTGGGGCCAACGTCCTGACTTTC
TRBJ1-2	TRBV30	once	.	CAWSKSRVSNYGYTF	TGTGCCTGGAGTAAATCTAGAGTTTCCAACTATGGCTACACCTTC
TRBJ2-2	TRBV6-5	few	.	CASSYSKTATGELFF	TGTGCCAGCAGTTACTCGAAGACGGCGACCGGGGAGCTGTTTTTT
TRBJ2-7	TRBV7-9	.	TRBD1	CASSHGQGGYEQYF	TGTGCCAGCAGTCACGGACAGGGCGGCTACGAGCAGTACTTC
TRBJ2-7	TRBV30	.	.	CAWRNDYEQYF	TGTGCCTGGAGAAACGACTACGAGCAGTACTTC
TRBJ1-3	TRBV4-2	.	.	CASSPVGGSGNTIYF	TGTGCCAGCAGCCCCGTTGGGGGGTCTGGAAACACCATATATTTT
TRBJ1-3	TRBV29-1	.	.	CSVTTGLSGNTIYF	TGCAGCGTAACAACAGGACTCTCTGGAAACACCATATATTTT
TRBJ1-1	TRBV27	once	.	CASSLSRQFSGAVNTEAFF	TGTGCCAGCAGTTTATCTCGTCAGTTTTCGGGAGCCGTGAACACTGAAGCTTTCTTT
TRBJ2-7	TRBV11-2	.	TRBD1	CASSRTPGQGASEQYF	TGTGCCAGCAGCCGAACCCCGGGACAGGGGGCCAGCGAGCAGTACTTC
TRBJ2-1	TRBV4-1	.	.	CASSPSRTGNEQFF	TGCGCCAGCAGCCCGTCCAGGACCGGCAATGAGCAGTTCTTC
TRBJ2-1	TRBV7-6	.	.	CASSLFDLYNEQFF	TGTGCCAGCAGCTTATTCGACTTATACAATGAGCAGTTCTTC
TRBJ2-7	TRBV27	.	.	CASSPRSSYEQYF	TGTGCCAGCAGTCCCCGTAGCTCCTACGAGCAGTACTTC
TRBJ1-3	TRBV28	.	.	CASSPTGLSGNTIYF	TGTGCCAGCAGTCCAACAGGGCTAAGTGGAAACACCATATATTTT
TRBJ1-1	TRBV19	.	.	CASQAGANTEAFF	TGTGCCAGTCAGGCAGGGGCTAACACTGAAGCTTTCTTT
TRBJ2-3	TRBV11-3	once	.	CASSLYGQYTDTQYF	TGTGCCAGCAGCTTATACGGACAATACACAGATACGCAGTATTTT
TRBJ1-4	TRBV15	.	.	CATSTGQGSEKLFF	TGTGCCACCAGCACGGGCCAGGGGAGCGAAAAACTGTTTTTT
TRBJ2-2	TRBV27	.	TRBD2	CASSLLAGTSGELFF	TGTGCCAGCAGTTTACTAGCGGGGACGTCCGGGGAGCTGTTTTTT
TRBJ2-7	TRBV6-5	.	.	CASSYSGSDEQYF	TGTGCCAGCAGTTACTCGGGGTCGGACGAGCAGTACTTC
TRBJ2-1	TRBV27	.	.	CASSFRGAPEQFF	TGTGCCAGCAGCTTTCGGGGGGCGCCTGAGCAGTTCTTC
TRBJ1-1	TRBV7-9	.	TRBD1	CASSHDPQGVGTEAFF	TGTGCCAGCAGCCACGATCCCCAGGGGGTAGGGACTGAAGCTTTCTTT
TRBJ2-1	TRBV13	.	.	CASSLGFGDVYNEQFF	TGTGCCAGCAGCTTAGGATTTGGGGACGTATACAATGAGCAGTTCTTC
TRBJ2-5	TRBV28	.	.	CASSQEAWEQYF	TGTGCCAGCAGTCAGGAGGCTTGGGAGCAGTACTTC
TRBJ2-3	TRBV27	few	TRBD2	CASSQLAGGWNTQYF	TGTGCCAGCAGCCAACTAGCGGGGGGGTGGAATACGCAGTATTTT
TRBJ2-1	TRBV5-6	.	.	CASSRALYNEQFF	TGTGCCAGCAGCCGGGCCCTCTACAATGAGCAGTTCTTC
TRBJ2-7	TRBV4-1	.	TRBD1	CASSSDRAYEQYF	TGCGCCAGCAGCTCAGACAGGGCCTACGAGCAGTACTTC
TRBJ2-7	TRBV27	once	TRBD1	CASRNTGTGDPEQYF	TGTGCCAGCAGAAATACCGGGACAGGGGATCCCGAGCAGTACTTC
TRBJ2-3	TRBV27	.	.	CASSLALAGTDTQYF	TGTGCCAGCAGTTTAGCATTAGCGGGCACAGATACGCAGTATTTT
TRBJ2-7	TRBV4-3	.	.	CASSQGTKTYEQYF	TGCGCCAGCAGCCAAGGGACAAAAACCTACGAGCAGTACTTC
TRBJ2-1	TRBV28	.	.	CASSDMDSYNEQFF	TGTGCCAGCAGCGATATGGACTCCTACAATGAGCAGTTCTTC
TRBJ2-7	TRBV15	.	TRBD1	CATSRAPDRGYEQYF	TGTGCCACCAGCAGAGCTCCCGACAGGGGGTACGAGCAGTACTTC
TRBJ1-2	TRBV6-1	.	TRBD1	CASSEIGTGARDGYTF	TGTGCCAGCAGTGAAATTGGGACAGGGGCCAGGGATGGCTACACCTTC
TRBJ1-2	TRBV28	.	TRBD1	CASSYRDSTPNYGYTF	TGTGCCAGCAGTTATCGGGACAGCACCCCTAACTATGGCTACACCTTC
TRBJ2-7	TRBV29-1	.	TRBD1	CSVEGQGTGFYEQYF	TGCAGCGTGGAAGGACAGGGTACGGGTTTCTACGAGCAGTACTTC
TRBJ1-5	TRBV5-8	.	TRBD1	CASTQGVNSQPQHF	TGTGCCAGCACACAGGGGGTTAATAGTCAGCCCCAGCATTTT
TRBJ1-2	TRBV28	.	.	CASSNSYNYGYTF	TGTGCCAGCAGTAACTCGTATAACTATGGCTACACCTTC
TRBJ1-5	TRBV28	.	.	CASSLGQGGNQPQHF	TGTGCCAGCAGTTTAGGTCAGGGTGGAAATCAGCCCCAGCATTTT
TRBJ1-1	TRBV15	.	.	CATSRVGGGTEAFF	TGTGCCACCAGCAGAGTTGGGGGGGGAACTGAAGCTTTCTTT
TRBJ2-7	TRBV6-1	.	.	CASSGHEQYF	TGTGCCAGCAGTGGACACGAGCAGTACTTC
TRBJ2-1	TRBV28	.	TRBD2	CASSFYTSGGDNEQFF	TGTGCCAGCAGTTTCTATACTAGCGGGGGGGACAATGAGCAGTTCTTC
TRBJ2-7	TRBV5-6	.	.	CASSLGQPSYEQYF	TGTGCCAGCAGCTTAGGCCAGCCCTCCTACGAGCAGTACTTC
TRBJ2-5	TRBV13	.	.	CASSLMQGARQETQYF	TGTGCCAGCAGCTTAATGCAGGGTGCCCGGCAAGAGACCCAGTACTTC
TRBJ2-7	TRBV30	once	.	CAWSAATGYEQYF	TGTGCCTGGAGTGCAGCGACAGGCTACGAGCAGTACTTC
TRBJ2-2	TRBV5-4	.	TRBD1	CASSLAGTGRNTGELFF	TGTGCCAGCAGCTTGGCTGGGACAGGTCGGAACACCGGGGAGCTGTTTTTT
TRBJ2-1	TRBV6-4	.	TRBD2	CASSLLAGGSNEQFF	TGTGCCAGCAGTCTTCTAGCGGGGGGATCCAATGAGCAGTTCTTC
TRBJ2-7	TRBV19	.	.	CASSMDSGGPYEQYF	TGTGCCAGTAGTATGGATTCAGGTGGTCCTTACGAGCAGTACTTC